These 11 T cell receptor beta chains came from one sample sequenced in a study of blood T cell repertoires in COVID-19. The table came from immunoSEQ multiplex PCR; TCRdb's copy has only in-frame clones and leaves some out. The sample gives some 68,000 clones, roughly 89% of which show up once; roughly 8.8% is in the top ten. Input material: peripheral blood. Every receptor here comes from a man aged 45-60 years with active COVID-19.

The chain has TRBV6-4 and TRBJ2-1; D is possibly TRBD1 (5 bases). Trimming left V 3 bases short and J 8 bases short, with 14 bases between. CDR1 is MRHNA and CDR2 is SNTAGT in the germline V gene. The CDR3 spans 14 residues. The CDR3 DNA follows: TGTGCCAGCAGTGAGGACATTGGGGCGGATGAGCAGTTCTTC. Protein sequence: CASSEDIGADEQFF.

The chain carries TRBV27 and TRBJ2-7; TRBD2 agrees at 10 bases. CDR1 is MNHEY and CDR2 is SMNVEV in the germline V gene (reference sequence). With 2 bases clipped from V and 6 bases from J, the junction kept 4 bases outside the gene matches. The CDR3 consists of 14 residues. Here the CDR3 DNA reads TGTGCCAGCAGTTTAAGCGGGGGGGCCTTCGAGCAGTACTTC. Amino acid sequence: CASSLSGGAFEQYF.

This chain links TRBV7-9 with TRBJ2-1; D possibly corresponds to TRBD2 (6 bases). Germline V gives CDR1 SEHNR, CDR2 FQNEAQ (reference sequence). The CDR3 is made up of 14 amino acids. Trimming cost V 5 bases and J 3 bases, with 11 bases left between them. The CDR3 region has the DNA TGTGCCAGCAGCCTCAGACTAGTCTACAATGAGCAGTTCTTC. Its translation: CASSLRLVYNEQFF.

V and J are TRBV5-5 and TRBJ1-4; no definite D call. V lost 1 base, J lost 7 bases, and 14 bases lay in between. Germline V lookup: CDR1 SGHKS, CDR2 YYEKEE (reference sequence). The CDR3 contains 15 residues. CDR3 loop: CASSLSDRVVEKLFF. Here the CDR3 DNA reads TGTGCCAGCAGCTTGAGTGATCGGGTGGTTGAAAAACTGTTTTTT. The entire variable domain, with the rest obtained from reference TRBV5-5 and TRBJ1-4, is as follows: DAGVTQSPTHLIKTRGQQVTLRCSPISGHKSVSWYQQVLGQGPQFIFQYYEKEERGRGNFPDRFSARQFPNYSSELNVNALLLGDSALYLCASSLSDRVVEKLFFGSGTQLSVL.

The chain combines TRBV4-1 with TRBJ2-7; D remains ambiguous. Looked up from germline, CDR1 is MGHRA and CDR2 is YSYEKL. CDR3 length: 15 residues. Trimming took 6 bases from V and 0 from J, leaving 15 bases between them. CDR3 in DNA: TGCGCCAGCAGTCTTAGACCTGACACCTCCTACGAGCAGTACTTC. It codes for CASSLRPDTSYEQYF.

The chain joins TRBV1 to TRBJ2-7; TRBD2 is the table's D call and was not checked against the DNA. TRBV1 is a pseudogene locus. The CDR3 consists of 14 residues. The CDR3 nucleotides are TGCACCAGCAGCCAAGACGGGAGCTCCTACGAGCAGTACTTC. Its protein product is CTSSQDGSSYEQYF.

On this clone: A junction boundary mismatches the germline segment, possibly from a read error. V usage is TRBV11-3 and J usage is TRBJ1-3; 7 bases agree with TRBD1. The germline gives CDR1 SGHNT, CDR2 YENEEA. The CDR3 sequence is 12 residues long. In DNA, the CDR3 is TGTGCCAGCAGCCTCCCCGGACAGGCGCCCCATTTT. This encodes CASSLPGQAPHF.

This clone was picked up one time. The rearrangement uses TRBV7-2 and TRBJ1-5; 7 nucleotides match TRBD1. The germline V gene has CDR1 SGHTA and CDR2 FQGNSA. V gave up 5 bases and J gave up 0 bases; unmatched junction bases: 7. The length of the CDR3 is 16 residues. The CDR3 DNA reads TGTGCCAGCAGCCTTAAGGGACAGAATAGCAATCAGCCCCAGCATTTT. This translates into CASSLKGQNSNQPQHF.

This sequence joins TRBV19 and TRBJ1-2; 8 bases are shared with TRBD1. J lost 5 bases, V lost 10 bases, and 3 bases had no gene match. This CDR3 contains 11 residues. Germline V lookup: CDR1 LNHDA, CDR2 SQIVND (reference sequence). Here the CDR3 reads CATRTGYGYTF. The DNA for the CDR3 is TGTGCCACCCGGACAGGGTATGGCTACACCTTC.

The V and J genes are TRBV18 and TRBJ1-2; tentatively, D is TRBD1 (5 bases). Trimming shortened V by 6 bases and J by 4 bases, and 12 bases separated the two germline ends. This CDR3 is 13 amino acids long. The germline V gene has CDR1 KGHSH and CDR2 LQKENI. CDR3: CASSLRGIYGYTF. As DNA, the CDR3 is TGTGCCAGCTCGTTGCGGGGGATCTATGGCTACACCTTC.

The V call is TRBV5-1, the J call TRBJ2-1, with a tentative D call TRBD2 (7 bases). The germline V and J ends were trimmed by 7 bases and 4 bases, with 18 bases remaining between them. The CDR3 length is 15 residues. CDR1 SGHRS and CDR2 YFSETQ come from the germline V gene. As DNA, the CDR3 is TGCGCCAGCGGAACAGCGGGGAGGGGGTACAATGAGCAGTTCTTC. Encoded protein: CASGTAGRGYNEQFF. Complete variable domain (other parts from reference TRBV5-1 and TRBJ2-1): KAGVTQTPRYLIKTRGQQVTLSCSPISGHRSVSWYQQTPGQGLQFLFEYFSETQRNKGNFPGRFSGRQFSNSRSEMNVSTLELGDSALYLCASGTAGRGYNEQFFGPGTRLTVL.